The text below deals with one T cell receptor beta chain. These data are taken from a study of molecular identifiers for immune sequencing clone quantification. TCRdb redid the calling of the PCR reads with MiXCR, one entry per CDR3 protein. This sample yields roughly 320,000 distinct CDR3 sequences, of which about a quarter are seen a single time; 0.65% to 0.75% belongs to the top ten. CDR3 size: 17 residues. The germline CDR1 and CDR2 sequences are MNHEY and SVGAGI. Trimming took 6 bases from V and 3 from J; bases not matched to a gene: 10. The sequence came from a human donor in good health. Some libraries in this study had Jurkat cell RNA spiked in. The genes are TRBV6-5 and TRBJ2-5; 13 nucleotides match TRBD2. The sequencing input was naive CD8+ T cells from blood, with Jurkat cell RNA spiked in. Specified subset: FACS-sorted CD8+CD4-CCR7+CD45RA+ naive T cells. CDR3 nucleotides: TGTGCCAGCAGCAAATACCTACTAGCGGGGGGGGAAGAGACCCAGTACTTC. Protein: CASSKYLLAGGEETQYF.